This TCR beta chain was sequenced during a study of OX40 agonist ivuxolimab in advanced cancers. Whole-study context: Patients in the trial were receiving intravenous ivuxolimab every 2 weeks, at doses of 0.01 to 10 mg/kg. A male proportion of under 90% was recorded, with mean age approximately 57 years and range roughly 23 to 90.

In the case of this clone: The antigen is unknown.

Study-level points and caveats: Relatively little clonal expansion, among the lowest observed, appeared in partial responders at 0.1-3.0 mg/kg. Expanded clones were, on average, more numerous in CD8+ T cells than in CD4+.

Using immunoSEQ multiplex PCR, the repertoire was profiled, and TCRdb retains in-frame clones only, with some absent. The sample lists about 50,000 clones, 80% seen once, with 3.9% in the top ten. CDR1 and CDR2 from the germline V gene are KGHSH and LQKENI. V shed 5 bases and J 4 bases; nucleotides not matched to a gene: 8. The CDR3 length is 15 residues. This sequence was found in an adult with an advanced solid tumor such as melanoma, head and neck, liver or kidney cancer. The chain uses TRBV18 and TRBJ1-3; 7 bases line up with TRBD1. The sequenced sample was CD4+ or CD8+ T cells sorted from blood, obtained in a trial of the OX40 agonist ivuxolimab. In DNA form, the CDR3 reads TGTGCCAGCTCATCGGGACAGTCAGGGGGAAACACCATATATTTT. Amino acids: CASSSGQSGGNTIYF. Combining the CDR3 with reference TRBV18 and TRBJ1-3 gives the whole variable domain NAGVMQNPRHLVRRRGQEARLRCSPMKGHSHVYWYRQLPEEGLKFMVYLQKENIIDESGMPKERFSAEFPKEGPSILRIQQVVRGDSAAYFCASSSGQSGGNTIYFGEGSWLTVV.